This entry is about one TCR beta chain. Its cognate antigen is unknown. Possible read error: a much larger clone is one base away. Whoever was chosen for sequencing had shown CD8+CD57+ cell expansion by flow cytometry. Among the patients, all had severe acquired aplastic anemia. This entry belongs to a study of CD8+CD57+ T cells in acquired aplastic anemia. Study-level results: CD8+ Simpson's diversity did not differ significantly between patients and controls. Some 30 was the count of CD8+ CDR3 sequences that patients shared with controls.

Germline CDR1 is SGHNT and CDR2 is YYREEE (reference sequence). Trimming cost V 4 bases and J 8 bases, with 10 bases left between them. The CDR3 runs 13 residues. The study profiled TCR beta VDJ and CDR3 using genomic DNA as template. Using its own MiXCR run on the reads, TCRdb lists one record per CDR3 protein. The profile shows approximately 170,000 distinct CDR3 sequences, approximately 44% of them singletons. Material: sorted CD4+, CD8+, or CD8+CD57+ T cells (not recorded which) from PBMCs. This TCR derives from a human donor with aplastic anemia. The V gene is TRBV5-4, the J gene TRBJ1-6; no clear D gene. Written as DNA, the CDR3 is TGTGCCAGCAGCCAGGTTGCATATTCACCCCTCCACTTT. Amino acid sequence: CASSQVAYSPLHF.